This T cell receptor beta chain was captured in a study of neurological immune-mediated disorders. The sample holds many counts of this clonotype. Between the trimmed V and J ends, which lost 0 bases and 3 bases, there was a span of 12 bases. Germline CDR1 SGHKS, CDR2 YYEKEE (reference sequence). The CDR3 has 15 residues. TCRdb reprocessed the 5' RACE reads with MiXCR, giving one entry per CDR3 protein. The data contain about 19,000 distinct CDR3 sequences, 7% to 8.5% of them seen just once; the ten biggest clones take up less than 20%. Sequencing was carried out using CD8+ T cells from blood. The source is a woman in her twenties or thirties with HTLV-1-associated myelopathy (HAM/TSP). This rearrangement joins TRBV5-5 to TRBJ1-1, with D hard to call. The CDR3 spells CASSLDPKRDTEAFF. In nucleotides, the CDR3 is TGTGCCAGCAGCTTGGATCCCAAGAGGGACACTGAAGCTTTCTTT.